This section outlines one T cell receptor beta chain sequence together with its context. Its target is unknown. The sample is drawn from a study of spatial heterogeneity in lung cancer. At the level of the study: Alpha-chain sequences were detected in numbers that were consistently lower than beta-chain sequences. Mean representation of each unique TCR and UMI combination in the raw reads exceeded eight occurrences. Study-wide results and limits: At tumor resection, ubiquitous expanded TCRs were detected in blood more often than later.

This CDR3 region has 15 residues. Per the germline V gene, CDR1 is DFQATT and CDR2 is SNEGSKA (reference sequence). The ends were cut back, 5 bases at V and 0 bases at J, with 15 bases in the middle. This sample's time point: sample taken at primary tumor resection. Whole RNA came from tumor, nontumor lung or frozen PBMC and was sequenced without being sorted. The donors were about 67 patients with non-small cell lung cancer that was early-stage and untreated. TCRdb re-called the 5' RACE reads with MiXCR, one entry per CDR3 protein. The sample has around 45,000 distinct CDR3 sequences; roughly an eighth are singletons.

This sample comprised PBMCs, obtained at surgery. This sequence originates from a male donor with early-stage non-small cell lung cancer. The rearrangement uses TRBV20-1 and TRBJ2-3; tentative D call: TRBD1 (6 bases). The CDR3 region has the DNA TGCAGTGCTTACACCAGGGGTTCTAGCACAGATACGCAGTATTTT. It codes for CSAYTRGSSTDTQYF.